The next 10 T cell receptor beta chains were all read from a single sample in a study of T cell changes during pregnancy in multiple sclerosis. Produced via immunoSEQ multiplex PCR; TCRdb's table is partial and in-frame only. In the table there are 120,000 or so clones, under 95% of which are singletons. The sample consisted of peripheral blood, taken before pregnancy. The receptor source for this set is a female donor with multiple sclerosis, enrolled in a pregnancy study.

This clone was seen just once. The DNA for the CDR3 is TGTGCCAGCAGTACCGGACTAGCGGTTAATGAGCAGTTCTTC. Amino acids: CASSTGLAVNEQFF. This chain links TRBV6-5 with TRBJ2-1; 10 bases are shared with TRBD2. Trimming removed 5 bases from V and 7 bases from J; junction bases left unmatched: 5. This CDR3 has 14 residues. From germline, CDR1 is MNHEY and CDR2 SVGAGI.

CDR3 nucleotide sequence: TGCGCCAGCAGCTCAGGACAGGGGGCCCCTGGAAACACCATATATTTT. Translation gives CASSSGQGAPGNTIYF. V usage is TRBV5-1 and J usage is TRBJ1-3, with TRBD1 matching over 11 bases. This CDR3 has 16 residues. V lost 3 bases to trimming and J lost 2 bases; unmatched junction nucleotides: 4. CDR1 SGHRS and CDR2 YFSETQ come from the germline V gene.

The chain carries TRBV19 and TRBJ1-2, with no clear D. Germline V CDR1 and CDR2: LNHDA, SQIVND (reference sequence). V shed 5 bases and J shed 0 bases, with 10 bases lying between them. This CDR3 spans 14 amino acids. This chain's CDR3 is CASSYLTANYGYTF. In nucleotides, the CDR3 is TGTGCCAGTAGTTACTTAACAGCTAACTATGGCTACACCTTC.

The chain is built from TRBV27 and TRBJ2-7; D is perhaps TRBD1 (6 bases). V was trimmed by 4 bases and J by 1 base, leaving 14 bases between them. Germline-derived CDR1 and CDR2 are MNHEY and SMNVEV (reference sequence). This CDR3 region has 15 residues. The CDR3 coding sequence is TGTGCCAGCAGTTCCCCCCTAAGGGGGTCCTACGAGCAGTACTTC. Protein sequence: CASSSPLRGSYEQYF.

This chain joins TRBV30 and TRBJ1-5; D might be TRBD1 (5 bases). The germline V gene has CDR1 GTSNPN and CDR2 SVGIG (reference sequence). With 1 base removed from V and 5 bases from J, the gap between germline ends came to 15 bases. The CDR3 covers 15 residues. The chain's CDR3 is CAWSGSYRQDQPQHF. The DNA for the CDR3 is TGTGCCTGGAGTGGCTCCTACAGGCAGGATCAGCCCCAGCATTTT.

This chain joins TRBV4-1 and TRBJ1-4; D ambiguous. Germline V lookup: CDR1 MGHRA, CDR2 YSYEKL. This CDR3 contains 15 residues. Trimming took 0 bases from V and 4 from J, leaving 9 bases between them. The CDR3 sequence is CASSQDAGINEKLFF. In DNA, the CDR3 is TGCGCCAGCAGCCAAGATGCGGGAATTAATGAAAAACTGTTTTTT.

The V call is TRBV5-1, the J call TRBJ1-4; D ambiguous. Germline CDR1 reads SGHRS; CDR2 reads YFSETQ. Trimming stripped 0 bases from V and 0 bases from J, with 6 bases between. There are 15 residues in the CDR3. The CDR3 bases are TGCGCCAGCAGCTTGGCCCCGTCAACTAATGAAAAACTGTTTTTT. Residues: CASSLAPSTNEKLFF.

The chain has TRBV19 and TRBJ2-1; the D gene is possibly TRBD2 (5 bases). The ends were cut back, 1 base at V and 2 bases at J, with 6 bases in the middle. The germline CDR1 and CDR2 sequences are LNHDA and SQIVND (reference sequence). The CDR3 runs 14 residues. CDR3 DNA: TGTGCCAGTAGTATAGGAGGGACCTACAATGAGCAGTTCTTC. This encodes CASSIGGTYNEQFF.

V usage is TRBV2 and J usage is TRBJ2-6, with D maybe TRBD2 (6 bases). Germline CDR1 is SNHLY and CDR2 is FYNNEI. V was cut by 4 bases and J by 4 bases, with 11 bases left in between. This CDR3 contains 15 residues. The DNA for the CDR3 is TGTGCCAGCAGTGGTGCGGGGTTGGGGGCCAACGTCCTGACTTTC. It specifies CASSGAGLGANVLTF.

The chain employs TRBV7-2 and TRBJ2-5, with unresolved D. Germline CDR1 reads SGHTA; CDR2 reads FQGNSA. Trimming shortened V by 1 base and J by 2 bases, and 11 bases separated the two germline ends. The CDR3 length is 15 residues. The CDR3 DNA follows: TGTGCCAGCAGCTTAGTAAGTGGGCAGCAAGAGACCCAGTACTTC. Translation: CASSLVSGQQETQYF.